The present T cell receptor (beta chain) was sequenced within a study of shared clonotypes between healthy human individuals. Findings of the study overall: It was the non-shared clonotypes that had lower generation probabilities than clonotypes shared by all four donors.

Subsets obtained from CD4+ cells comprised CD45RA+ naive and CD45RA-negative memory cells. On this clone: Its specificity is unknown.

Execution of the assay was at deep level. As originally analysed: Because ImmunoSEQ provided only junction sequences with no quality scores, the filtering differed. Sequencing was performed with immunoSEQ multiplex PCR; in TCRdb, only in-frame clones are kept and a portion is missing. From that table come the V and J calls and clone size; the DNA was used to work out D and trimming. This table has 2.3 million or so clones, more than 80% appearing once. The V gene end was trimmed by 5 bases and the J gene end by 3 bases; junction bases not matched to a gene: 14. In germline, CDR1 is SEHNR, CDR2 FQNEAQ (reference sequence). CDR3 length: 18 amino acids.

The specimen sequenced was naive CD4+ T cells from PBMCs. This sample's subset: CD45RA+ positively selected. V and J are TRBV7-9 and TRBJ2-5; 11 bases map to TRBD2. The origin of this receptor is a man aged 18-30 years in good health. Some clones in this sample may be carry-over from other donors' samples. The CDR3 is CASSTLGVTSGSKETQYF. As DNA, the CDR3 is TGTGCCAGCAGCACACTGGGAGTTACTAGCGGGAGTAAAGAGACCCAGTACTTC.